Listed below are T cell receptor beta chains from one sample, sequenced in a study of T cells after yellow fever vaccination. TCRdb called the 5' RACE reads again in MiXCR, with one record for every CDR3 protein. The table has some 350,000 distinct CDR3 sequences, 8% to 10% seen once. The sequenced sample was PBMCs, obtained on the day of the first yellow fever vaccination. All receptors derive from a man aged 18 to 30 who received the YFV17D yellow fever vaccine. The CDR3 runs from the conserved cysteine through the conserved F or W. The D gene is left open where the match is weak. Only part of the rows carry a size: once, few, many, or a class if the clone is expanded.

cdr3_nt cdr3_aa v_call d_call clone_size j_call
TGCGCCAGCAGCCAAGATGGAGGAGGCTCTGGAAACACCATATATTTT CASSQDGGGSGNTIYF TRBV4-3 . . TRBJ1-3
TGCAGCGCGGGGCTGCCCGGGGAGCTGTTTTTT CSAGLPGELFF TRBV29-1 . few TRBJ2-2
TGTGCCAGCAGTTACTCGAATAACAGGGGGACCCAGTACTTC CASSYSNNRGTQYF TRBV6-2/TRBV6-3 TRBD1 many TRBJ2-5
TGTGCCAGCAGCTTAGACCCGCTTAGGCCCCAGCATTTT CASSLDPLRPQHF TRBV7-2 . few TRBJ1-5
TGTGCCAGCACTTGGCGGGGGGGGAATCAGCCCCAGCATTTT CASTWRGGNQPQHF TRBV12-3/TRBV12-4 . few TRBJ1-5
TGTGCCAGCACTCTCGGGACAGGGAGAGGAAACACCATATATTTT CASTLGTGRGNTIYF TRBV7-2 TRBD1 . TRBJ1-3
TGTGCCAGCTCACCTCCACCATCTGCAGGGAGGAACATTCAGTACTTC CASSPPPSAGRNIQYF TRBV18 . many TRBJ2-4
TGTGCCAGCAGTTATAAAGGACAGGGCGACTATGGCTACACCTTC CASSYKGQGDYGYTF TRBV6-5 TRBD1 few TRBJ1-2
TGTGCCAGCACCCTTACGCGCCCTGTGCCAAACAATGAGCAGTTCTTC CASTLTRPVPNNEQFF TRBV6-2/TRBV6-3 . few TRBJ2-1
TGTGCCATCAGTGAGAAGAGACCAGGTGAGCAGTTCTTC CAISEKRPGEQFF TRBV10-3 . many TRBJ2-1
TGTGCCAGCAACTCCGGGGACAGGGGATCGGAGACCCAGTACTTC CASNSGDRGSETQYF TRBV6-1 TRBD1 . TRBJ2-5
TGTGCCAGCATCCGATACGGGGGGCGTTTGAACTATGGCTACACCTTC CASIRYGGRLNYGYTF TRBV12-3/TRBV12-4 . . TRBJ1-2
TGTGCCATCATGTGGACAGGGGAGGGCGAGCAGTACTTC CAIMWTGEGEQYF TRBV10-3 TRBD1 . TRBJ2-7
TGTGCCTGGAGTGCCCTTTCGAGGCCCTGGGATGAGCAGTTCTTC CAWSALSRPWDEQFF TRBV30 . few TRBJ2-1
TGTGCCATCAGTGATACTAGCTACGAGCAGTACTTC CAISDTSYEQYF TRBV10-3 . few TRBJ2-7
TGTGCCAGCAGCTTCCCGGGTTCCAGCTCCTACGAGCAGTACTTC CASSFPGSSSYEQYF TRBV11-2 . . TRBJ2-7